Sequencing of this TCR beta chain was carried out in a study of naive and memory T cell subsets (dated by TCRdb to the late 2010s). Regarding the complete study: The study applied an open-source, UMI-based TCR alpha and beta sequencing pipeline to sorted naive and memory peripheral blood T cell subsets. Complete agreement was observed between the functional CMV T cell responses and the IgG serology results. RNA was DNase-treated and reverse transcribed with TCR constant-region primers, mostly using SuperScript III. Results and caveats for the whole study, not just this receptor: Clonotypes were defined as single alpha or beta chain sequences, not paired alpha/beta receptors. RNA-based TCR counts may be affected by expression changes linked to T cell activation and differentiation. Once error correction was done, more than 95% of naive TCR sequences showed up just once, which made the naive abundance distributions much steeper than those of the memory subsets. The repertoire findings for the naive and memory subsets could not be validated against a ground truth because none was available. A few larger clonotypes were present in naive repertoires, especially CD8 naive repertoires, and these clonotypes were possibly memory cells re-expressing CD45RA. A power law was followed by TCR abundance, with an exponent that differed between naive and memory subsets but was consistent across the three individuals. In both CD4 and CD8 cells, going from naive through CM, EM and EMRA, the Gini index went up while Shannon and inverse Simpson diversity went down.

From the cysteine up to the phenylalanine, the CDR3 has a length of 13 residues. Here the CDR3 DNA is all that survives: 39 bases in frame from base 1. The germline V gene (reference sequence) sets CDR1 to SGHKS and CDR2 to YYEKEE. For this chain, trimming is 3 bases at the V end and 5 bases at the J end, and the number of junction bases without a gene match is 4. From the second PCR step on, the TCR alpha and beta chain libraries were amplified in separate reactions. The CMV status of each donor was determined by measuring IFNgamma production from CD4+ T cells after fresh PBMCs had been stimulated overnight with CMV viral lysate. CD4 T cells were positively selected using Miltenyi beads, after which CD8 T cells were positively selected from the CD4-negative fraction. After staining for CD3, CD4, CD8, CD45RA, CD27 and a live/dead dye, cells were sorted on a BD Aria II into four subsets based on CD45RA and CD27. Blood came from a few healthy volunteers, each fractionated into CD4 and CD8 T cells and then into four differentiation subsets. Roughly 120 ml of peripheral blood was collected from each donor, and PBMC were isolated from the blood using Ficoll-Paque PLUS density-gradient centrifugation. Sorted cells were lysed in RLT buffer, after which RNA was extracted using a Qiagen RNeasy kit and stored at -80 degrees C.

Turning to this clonotype: The antigen it binds to is not known. No much larger clonotype is one base removed from it; base qualities were not supplied.

The library was obtained by UMI-ligation and nested PCR. The beta constant-region primer was an equimolar mix of two oligonucleotides covering both TRBC1 and TRBC2. The ligated cDNA went through four rounds of PCR with nested alpha and beta constant-region primers together with the SP2 primer. T4 RNA ligase 1 ligated a single-stranded oligonucleotide carrying the SP2 primer and a 12-nucleotide UMI to the cDNA 3' end. The ligation reaction was kept at 16 degrees C for about 18-24 hours. PCR2 was usually performed as a SYBR Green qPCR and halted at a preset threshold so that over-amplification would not occur. Agencourt AMPure XP magnetic beads were used for all purifications after the first. Library quantification was done by Qubit, followed by a TapeStation check on which the main peak was expected at around 650 bp. The pooled libraries were sequenced on an Illumina MiSeq using v2 2x251 paired-end kits, which usually yielded 1-2 million reads per sample. Each sample was pooled at 4 nM, and roughly 4.5-7.5% PhiX was included to help cluster recognition. The published analysis was carried out like this. V and J genes were assigned to Demultiplexor-processed FASTQ reads by Decombinator through tag matching, with a single base-pair mismatch being allowed. UMIs were used by Collapsinator to correct both sequencing errors and frequency errors arising from PCR heterogeneity. TCRs were translated and CDR3s were extracted from the conserved cysteine to the FGXG phenylalanine by CDR3Translator, with non-productive sequences being flagged. Gini, Shannon entropy and inverse Simpson indices were calculated on repertoires that had been subsampled to equal numbers of UMI-defined TCRs. Power-law fits to clonotype abundance distributions were performed by maximum likelihood within the linear range. For one naive CD8 sample, the pipeline and MIGEC produced similar UMI counts, unique TCR numbers and clonal distributions. In one analysis, naive TCRs that were also found in any memory subset of the same donor were excluded from the naive repertoire. The repertoires were searched for 6,000 to 9,500 CMV-associated CDR3 sequences that had been compiled from VDJdb and a published dataset. Using fastp at Q25 and MiXCR, TCRdb reprocessed the public reads and kept productive beta chains. CDR3 protein duplicates are merged, each entry listing the most common genes and DNA. TCRdb, not the authors, supplied the V and J calls. This sample lists around 160,000 distinct CDR3 sequences; under 25% were detected once. 0.095% to 0.12% of the sample comes from the top ten.

Recombination linked TRBV5-5 to TRBJ2-5; the junction holds 7 bases that match TRBD1. The material sequenced was naive CD4+ T cells from blood. The cell subset or site label for this specimen denotes: naive T cells, CD45RA high CD27+. The receptor was derived from a human donor in good health. The CDR3 sequence is CASSSQGLETQYF. The bases read TGTGCCAGCAGCTCACAGGGGTTGGAGACCCAGTACTTC. The full variable domain, with segments outside the CDR3 supplied by the reference TRBV5-5 and TRBJ2-5 proteins, appears as DAGVTQSPTHLIKTRGQQVTLRCSPISGHKSVSWYQQVLGQGPQFIFQYYEKEERGRGNFPDRFSARQFPNYSSELNVNALLLGDSALYLCASSSQGLETQYFGPGTRLLVL.